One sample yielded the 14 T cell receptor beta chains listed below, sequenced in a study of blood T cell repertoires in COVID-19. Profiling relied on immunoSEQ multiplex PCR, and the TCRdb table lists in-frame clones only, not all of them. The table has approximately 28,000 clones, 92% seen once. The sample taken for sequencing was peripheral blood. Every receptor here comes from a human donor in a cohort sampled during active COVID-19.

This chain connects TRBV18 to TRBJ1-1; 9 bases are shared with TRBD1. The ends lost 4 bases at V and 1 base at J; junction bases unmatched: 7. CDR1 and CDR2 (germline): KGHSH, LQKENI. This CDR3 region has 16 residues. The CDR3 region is CASSHRPGQGNTEAFF. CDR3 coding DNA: TGTGCCAGCTCACACAGACCGGGACAGGGGAACACTGAAGCTTTCTTT.

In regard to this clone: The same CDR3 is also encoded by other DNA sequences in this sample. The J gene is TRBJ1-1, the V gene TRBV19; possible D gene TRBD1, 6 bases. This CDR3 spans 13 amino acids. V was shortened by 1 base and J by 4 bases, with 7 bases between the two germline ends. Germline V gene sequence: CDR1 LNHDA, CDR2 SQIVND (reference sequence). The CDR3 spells CASSIGTATEAFF. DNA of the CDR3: TGTGCCAGTAGTATAGGGACAGCCACTGAAGCTTTCTTT. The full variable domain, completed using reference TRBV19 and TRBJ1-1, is DGGITQSPKYLFRKEGQNVTLSCEQNLNHDAMYWYRQDPGQGLRLIYYSQIVNDFQKGDIAEGYSVSREKKESFPLTVTSAQKNPTAFYLCASSIGTATEAFFGQGTRLTVV.

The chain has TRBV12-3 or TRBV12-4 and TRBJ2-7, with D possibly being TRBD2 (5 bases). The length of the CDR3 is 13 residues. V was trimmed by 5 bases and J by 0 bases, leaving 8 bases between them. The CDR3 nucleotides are TGTGCCAGCAGTATTAGCGACTCCTACGAGCAGTACTTC. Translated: CASSISDSYEQYF.

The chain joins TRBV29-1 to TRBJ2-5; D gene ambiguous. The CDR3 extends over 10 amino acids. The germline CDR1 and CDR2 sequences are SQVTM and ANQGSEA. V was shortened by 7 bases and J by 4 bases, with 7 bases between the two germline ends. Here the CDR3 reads CSASIETQYF. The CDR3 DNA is TGCAGCGCAAGCATAGAGACCCAGTACTTC.

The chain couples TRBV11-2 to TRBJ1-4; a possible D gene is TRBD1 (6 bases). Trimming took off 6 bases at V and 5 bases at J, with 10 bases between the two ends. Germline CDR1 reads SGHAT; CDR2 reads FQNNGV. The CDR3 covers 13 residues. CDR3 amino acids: CASSGQINEKLFF. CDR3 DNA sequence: TGTGCCAGCAGTGGACAGATAAATGAAAAACTGTTTTTT. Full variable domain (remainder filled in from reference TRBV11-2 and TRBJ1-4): EAGVAQSPRYKIIEKRQSVAFWCNPISGHATLYWYQQILGQGPKLLIQFQNNGVVDDSQLPKDRFSAERLKGVDSTLKIQPAKLEDSAVYLCASSGQINEKLFFGSGTQLSVL.

The CDR3 protein is CASSRNSLPLEKLFF. The DNA of the CDR3 is TGTGCCAGTAGTAGGAACAGTCTACCATTGGAAAAACTGTTTTTT. The chain joins TRBV19 to TRBJ1-4; no clear D. Trimming left V 4 bases short and J 8 bases short, with 17 bases between. Germline lookup yields CDR1 LNHDA and CDR2 SQIVND (reference sequence). The CDR3 has 15 amino acids.

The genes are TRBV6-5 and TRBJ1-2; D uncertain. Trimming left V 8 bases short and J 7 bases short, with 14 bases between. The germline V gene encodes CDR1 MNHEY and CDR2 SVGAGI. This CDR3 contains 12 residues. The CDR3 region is CASDRAGAGYTF. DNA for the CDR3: TGTGCCAGCGACCGAGCGGGAGCTGGCTACACCTTC.

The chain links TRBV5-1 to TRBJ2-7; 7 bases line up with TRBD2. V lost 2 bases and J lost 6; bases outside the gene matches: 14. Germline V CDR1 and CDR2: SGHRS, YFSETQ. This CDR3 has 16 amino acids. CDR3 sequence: CASSFRLGGGSSEQYF. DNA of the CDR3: TGCGCCAGCAGCTTCCGACTGGGCGGGGGTTCAAGCGAGCAGTACTTC.

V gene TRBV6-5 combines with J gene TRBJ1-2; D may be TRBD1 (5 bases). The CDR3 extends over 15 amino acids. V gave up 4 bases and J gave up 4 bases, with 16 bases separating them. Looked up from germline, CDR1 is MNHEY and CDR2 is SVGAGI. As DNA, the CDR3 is TGTGCCAGCAGTTCCCGAACCCAGGGAGGCTATGGCTACACCTTC. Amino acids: CASSSRTQGGYGYTF.

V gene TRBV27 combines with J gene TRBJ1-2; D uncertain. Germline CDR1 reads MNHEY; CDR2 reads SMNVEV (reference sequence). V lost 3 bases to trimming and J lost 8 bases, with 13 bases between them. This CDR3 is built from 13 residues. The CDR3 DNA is TGTGCCAGCAGTTTCCTAAGCATGGTAGGCTACACCTTC. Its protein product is CASSFLSMVGYTF.

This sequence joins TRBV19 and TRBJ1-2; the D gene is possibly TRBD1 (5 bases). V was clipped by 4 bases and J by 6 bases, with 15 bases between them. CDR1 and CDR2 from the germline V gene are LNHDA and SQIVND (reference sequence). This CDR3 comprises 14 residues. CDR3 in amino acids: CASSSPGNSHGYTF. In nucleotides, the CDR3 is TGTGCCAGTAGTAGCCCAGGGAACAGTCATGGCTACACCTTC.

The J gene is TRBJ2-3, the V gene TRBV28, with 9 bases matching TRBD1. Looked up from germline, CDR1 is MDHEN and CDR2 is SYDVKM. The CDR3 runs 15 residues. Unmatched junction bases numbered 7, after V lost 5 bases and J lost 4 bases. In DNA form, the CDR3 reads TGTGCCAGCAGTCCACAGGGGGCGCGGGCAGATACGCAGTATTTT. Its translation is CASSPQGARADTQYF. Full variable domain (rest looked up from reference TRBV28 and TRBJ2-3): DVKVTQSSRYLVKRTGEKVFLECVQDMDHENMFWYRQDPGLGLRLIYFSYDVKMKEKGDIPEGYSVSREKKERFSLILESASTNQTSMYLCASSPQGARADTQYFGPGTRLTVL.

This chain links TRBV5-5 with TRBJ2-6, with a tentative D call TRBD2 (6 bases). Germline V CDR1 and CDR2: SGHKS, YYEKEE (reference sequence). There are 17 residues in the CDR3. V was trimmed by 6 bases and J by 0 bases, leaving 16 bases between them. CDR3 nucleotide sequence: TGTGCCAGCAACCTTGGGACTTACCGCTCTGGGGCCAACGTCCTGACTTTC. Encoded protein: CASNLGTYRSGANVLTF. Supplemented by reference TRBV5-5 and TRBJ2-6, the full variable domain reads DAGVTQSPTHLIKTRGQQVTLRCSPISGHKSVSWYQQVLGQGPQFIFQYYEKEERGRGNFPDRFSARQFPNYSSELNVNALLLGDSALYLCASNLGTYRSGANVLTFGAGSRLTVL.

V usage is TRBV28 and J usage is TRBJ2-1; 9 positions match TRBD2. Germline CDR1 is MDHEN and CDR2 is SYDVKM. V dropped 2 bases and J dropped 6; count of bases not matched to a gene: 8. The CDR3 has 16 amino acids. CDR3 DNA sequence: TGTGCCAGCAGTTTAATAGGGCGGGGGGGGATCAATGAGCAGTTCTTC. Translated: CASSLIGRGGINEQFF.